This TCR beta chain is drawn from a study of CD8+ T cells in alopecia areata. Study-wide context: A regimen of oral tofacitinib, 5 to 10 mg twice daily, was given to treated patients.

In alopecia areata patients, both lesional scalp punch biopsies and peripheral blood were collected. This clone was picked up a small number of times. Its antigen is unidentified. Study outcomes and limitations: Scalp lesions, especially in alopecia totalis/universalis, had higher clonality than normal scalp.

RNA extraction was followed by reverse transcription into cDNA, which acted as the sequencing template. TCRdb's copy holds only in-frame clones and misses some; the assay was immunoSEQ multiplex PCR. The data show over 6,000 clones, approximately 67% seen once. The CDR3 contains 13 residues. V was trimmed by 1 base and J by 7 bases, leaving 10 bases between them. The V gene's germline CDR1 is SGHVS and CDR2 FNYEAQ. The TCR was taken from a human donor with alopecia areata. Specimen: skin, collected at week 0. The chain recombines TRBV7-6 with TRBJ1-1; weak D call: TRBD1 (5 bases). The CDR3, as DNA: TGTGCCAGCAGCTTAGGGCAGGGCGGTGAAGCTTTCTTT. Translation: CASSLGQGGEAFF.